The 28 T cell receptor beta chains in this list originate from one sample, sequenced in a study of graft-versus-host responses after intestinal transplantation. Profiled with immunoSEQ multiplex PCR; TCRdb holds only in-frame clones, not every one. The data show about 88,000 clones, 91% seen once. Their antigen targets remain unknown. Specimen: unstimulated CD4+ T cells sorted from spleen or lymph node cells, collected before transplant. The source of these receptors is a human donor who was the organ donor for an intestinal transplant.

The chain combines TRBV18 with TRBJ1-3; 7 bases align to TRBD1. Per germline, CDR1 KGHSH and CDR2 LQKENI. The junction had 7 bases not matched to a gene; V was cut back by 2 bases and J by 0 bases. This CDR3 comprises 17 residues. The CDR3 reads CASSPLEGAFSGNTIYF. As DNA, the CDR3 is TGTGCCAGCTCACCATTGGAGGGGGCGTTCTCTGGAAACACCATATATTTT.

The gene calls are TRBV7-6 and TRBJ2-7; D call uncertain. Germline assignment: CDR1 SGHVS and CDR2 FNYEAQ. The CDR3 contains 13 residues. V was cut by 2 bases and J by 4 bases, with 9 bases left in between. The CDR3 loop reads CASSLTASYEQYF. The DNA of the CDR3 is TGTGCCAGCAGCTTAACTGCGTCGTACGAGCAGTACTTC. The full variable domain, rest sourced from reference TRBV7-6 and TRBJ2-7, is GAGVSQSPRYKVTKRGQDVALRCDPISGHVSLYWYRQALGQGPEFLTYFNYEAQQDKSGLPNDRFSAERPEGSISTLTIQRTEQRDSAMYRCASSLTASYEQYFGPGTRLTVT.

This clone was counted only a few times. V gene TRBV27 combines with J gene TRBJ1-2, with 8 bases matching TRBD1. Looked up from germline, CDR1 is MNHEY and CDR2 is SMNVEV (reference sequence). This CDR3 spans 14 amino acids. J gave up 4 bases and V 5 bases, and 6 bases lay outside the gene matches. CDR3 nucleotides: TGTGCCAGCAGTGTGGACAGGGAGGGCTATGGCTACACCTTC. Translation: CASSVDREGYGYTF.

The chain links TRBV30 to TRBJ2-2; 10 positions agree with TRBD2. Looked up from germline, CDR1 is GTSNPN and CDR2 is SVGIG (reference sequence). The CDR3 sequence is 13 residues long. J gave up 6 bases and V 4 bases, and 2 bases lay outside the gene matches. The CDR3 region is CAWTGLASGELFF. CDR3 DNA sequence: TGTGCCTGGACGGGACTAGCGTCCGGGGAGCTGTTTTTT.

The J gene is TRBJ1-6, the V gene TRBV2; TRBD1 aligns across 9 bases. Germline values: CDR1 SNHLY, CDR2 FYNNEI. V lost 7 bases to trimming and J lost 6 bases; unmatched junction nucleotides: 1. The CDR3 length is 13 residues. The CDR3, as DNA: TGTGCCAGCACGGGACAGGGTAATTCACCCCTCCACTTT. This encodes CASTGQGNSPLHF.

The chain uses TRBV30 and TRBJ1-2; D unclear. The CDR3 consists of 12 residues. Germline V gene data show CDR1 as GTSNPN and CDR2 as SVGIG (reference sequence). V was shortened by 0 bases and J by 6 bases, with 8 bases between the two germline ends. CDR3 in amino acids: CAWSVGGNGYTF. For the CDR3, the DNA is TGTGCCTGGAGTGTCGGAGGAAATGGCTACACCTTC.

The CDR3, as DNA: TGTGCCAGCAGTGTAACTAGCGGGAGGTTTGATGAGCAGTTCTTC. Encoded protein: CASSVTSGRFDEQFF. The chain links TRBV28 to TRBJ2-1; 12 bases fit TRBD2. Germline V gives CDR1 MDHEN, CDR2 SYDVKM. J was trimmed by 8 bases and V by 5 bases; bases with no gene match: 7. The CDR3 length is 15 residues.

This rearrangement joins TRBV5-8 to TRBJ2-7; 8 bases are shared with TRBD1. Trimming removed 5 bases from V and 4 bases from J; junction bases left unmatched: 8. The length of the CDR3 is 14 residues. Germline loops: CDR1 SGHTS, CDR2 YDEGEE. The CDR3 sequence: CASRPGQGRYEQYF. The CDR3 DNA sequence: TGTGCCAGCAGGCCTGGACAGGGCCGGTACGAGCAGTACTTC.

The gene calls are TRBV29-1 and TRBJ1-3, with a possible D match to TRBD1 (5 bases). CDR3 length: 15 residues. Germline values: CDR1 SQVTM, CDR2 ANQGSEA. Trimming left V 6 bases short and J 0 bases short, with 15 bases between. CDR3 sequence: CSVRKWGGSGNTIYF. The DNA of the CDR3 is TGCAGCGTCCGCAAGTGGGGGGGCTCTGGAAACACCATATATTTT.

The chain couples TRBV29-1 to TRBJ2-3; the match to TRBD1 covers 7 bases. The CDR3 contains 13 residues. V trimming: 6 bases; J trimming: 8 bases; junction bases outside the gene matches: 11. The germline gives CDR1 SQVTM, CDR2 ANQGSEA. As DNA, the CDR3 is TGCAGCGTGGAAAGGACAGGAGGTTTTACGCAGTATTTT. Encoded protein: CSVERTGGFTQYF.

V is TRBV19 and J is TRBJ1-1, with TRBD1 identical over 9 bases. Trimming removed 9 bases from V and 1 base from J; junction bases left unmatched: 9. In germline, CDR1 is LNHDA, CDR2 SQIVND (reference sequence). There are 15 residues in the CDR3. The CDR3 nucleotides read TGTGCCAGCAGAGGGACAGGGTTTTCGAACACTGAAGCTTTCTTT. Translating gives CASRGTGFSNTEAFF.

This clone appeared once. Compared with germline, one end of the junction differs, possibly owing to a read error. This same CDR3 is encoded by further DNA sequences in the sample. For the CDR3, the DNA is TGCGCCAGCAGCTTGGCAGGGGGAAACACCATATATTTT. This encodes CASSLAGGNTIYF. The rearrangement links TRBV7-9 to TRBJ1-3; weak D call: TRBD1 (5 bases). This CDR3 has 13 residues. Germline V gene lookup returns CDR1 SEHNR and CDR2 FQNEAQ (reference sequence).

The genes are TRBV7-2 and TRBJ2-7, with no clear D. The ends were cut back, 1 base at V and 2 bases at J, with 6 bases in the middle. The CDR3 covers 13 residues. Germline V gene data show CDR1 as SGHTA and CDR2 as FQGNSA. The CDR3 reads CASSLEPAYEQYF. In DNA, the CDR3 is TGTGCCAGCAGCTTAGAGCCCGCCTACGAGCAGTACTTC.

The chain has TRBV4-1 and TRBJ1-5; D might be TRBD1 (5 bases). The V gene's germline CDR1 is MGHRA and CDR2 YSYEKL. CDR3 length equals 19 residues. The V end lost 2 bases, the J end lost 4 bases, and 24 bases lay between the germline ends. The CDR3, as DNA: TGCGCCAGCAGCCAATTGTTTGGAGGGGTCGCCCGGGAAAATCAGCCCCAGCATTTT. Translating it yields CASSQLFGGVARENQPQHF.

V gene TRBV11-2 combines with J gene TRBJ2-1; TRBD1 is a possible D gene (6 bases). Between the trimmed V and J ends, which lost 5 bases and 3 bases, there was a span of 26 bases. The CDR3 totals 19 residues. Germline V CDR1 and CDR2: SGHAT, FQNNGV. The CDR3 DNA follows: TGTGCCAGCAGCCCCAATCTAAAAACCCGGACAGACCTCTACAATGAGCAGTTCTTC. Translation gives CASSPNLKTRTDLYNEQFF.

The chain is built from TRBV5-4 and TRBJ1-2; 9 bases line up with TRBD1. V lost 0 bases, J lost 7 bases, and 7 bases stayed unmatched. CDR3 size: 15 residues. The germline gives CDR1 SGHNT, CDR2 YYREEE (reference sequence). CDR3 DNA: TGTGCCAGCAGCTTGGATGCACAGGGGGCTTCTGGCTACACCTTC. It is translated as CASSLDAQGASGYTF.

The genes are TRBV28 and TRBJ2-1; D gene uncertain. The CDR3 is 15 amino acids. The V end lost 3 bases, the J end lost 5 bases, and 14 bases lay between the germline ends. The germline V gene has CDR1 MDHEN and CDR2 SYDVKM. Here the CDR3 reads CASSLMARFDNEQFF. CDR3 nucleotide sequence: TGTGCCAGCAGTTTGATGGCTAGATTTGACAATGAGCAGTTCTTC.

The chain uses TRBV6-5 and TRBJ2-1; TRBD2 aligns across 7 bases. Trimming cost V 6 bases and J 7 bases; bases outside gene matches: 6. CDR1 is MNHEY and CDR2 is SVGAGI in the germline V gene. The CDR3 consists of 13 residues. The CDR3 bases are TGTGCCAGCAGGCGGGGGAGTGCAAATGAGCAGTTCTTC. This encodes CASRRGSANEQFF.

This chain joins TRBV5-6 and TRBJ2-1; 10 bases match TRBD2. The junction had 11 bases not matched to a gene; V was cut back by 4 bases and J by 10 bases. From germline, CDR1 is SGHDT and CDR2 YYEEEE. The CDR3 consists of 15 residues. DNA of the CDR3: TGTGCCAGCAGCGAACGGAAGCGGGGGGGCTGGGAGCAGTTCTTC. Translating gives CASSERKRGGWEQFF.

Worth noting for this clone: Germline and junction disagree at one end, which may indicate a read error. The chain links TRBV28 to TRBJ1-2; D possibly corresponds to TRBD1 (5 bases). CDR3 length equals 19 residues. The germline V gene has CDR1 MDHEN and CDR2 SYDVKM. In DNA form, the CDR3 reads TGTGCCAGCAGCCCCTCTTTGAAGGCAGGCAGGGAGGCGTACTACGGCTACACCTTC. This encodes CASSPSLKAGREAYYGYTF.

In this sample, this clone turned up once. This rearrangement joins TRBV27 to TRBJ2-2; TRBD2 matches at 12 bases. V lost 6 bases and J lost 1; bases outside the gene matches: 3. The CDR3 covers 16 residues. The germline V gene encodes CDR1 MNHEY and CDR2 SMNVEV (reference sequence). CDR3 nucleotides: TGTGCCAGCAGCGGACTAGCGGGAAAGAACACCGGGGAGCTGTTTTTT. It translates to CASSGLAGKNTGELFF.

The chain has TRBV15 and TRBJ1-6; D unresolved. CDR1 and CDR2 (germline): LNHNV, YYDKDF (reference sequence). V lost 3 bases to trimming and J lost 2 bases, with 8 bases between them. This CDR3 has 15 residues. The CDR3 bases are TGTGCCACCAGCAGGGCCGGGACCTATAATTCACCCCTCCACTTT. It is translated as CATSRAGTYNSPLHF.

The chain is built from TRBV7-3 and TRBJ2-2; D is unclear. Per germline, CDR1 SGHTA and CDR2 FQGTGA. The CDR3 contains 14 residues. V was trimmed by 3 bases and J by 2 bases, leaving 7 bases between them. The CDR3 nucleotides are TGTGCCAGCAGCTTGTTAACTAACACCGGGGAGCTGTTTTTT. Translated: CASSLLTNTGELFF. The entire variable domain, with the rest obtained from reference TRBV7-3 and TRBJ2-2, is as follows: GAGVSQTPSNKVTEKGKYVELRCDPISGHTALYWYRQSLGQGPEFLIYFQGTGAADDSGLPNDRFFAVRPEGSVSTLKIQRTERGDSAVYLCASSLLTNTGELFFGEGSRLTVL.

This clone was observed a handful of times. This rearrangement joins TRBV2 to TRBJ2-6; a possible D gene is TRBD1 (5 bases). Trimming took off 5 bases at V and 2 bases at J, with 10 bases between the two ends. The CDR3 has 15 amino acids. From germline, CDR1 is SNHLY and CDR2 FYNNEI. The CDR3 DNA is TGTGCCAGCAGTCAAACAGGAGCTGGGGCCAACGTCCTGACTTTC. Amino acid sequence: CASSQTGAGANVLTF.

Here the CDR3 DNA reads TGTGCCAGTAGTATCCGACGGTGGGGAGGAATGGCCTACGAGCAGTACTTC. Protein: CASSIRRWGGMAYEQYF. V and J are TRBV19 and TRBJ2-7; D is perhaps TRBD2 (6 bases). The V gene lost 3 bases and the J gene lost 2 bases, with 20 bases spanning the gap. This CDR3 has 17 amino acids. The germline gives CDR1 LNHDA, CDR2 SQIVND (reference sequence).

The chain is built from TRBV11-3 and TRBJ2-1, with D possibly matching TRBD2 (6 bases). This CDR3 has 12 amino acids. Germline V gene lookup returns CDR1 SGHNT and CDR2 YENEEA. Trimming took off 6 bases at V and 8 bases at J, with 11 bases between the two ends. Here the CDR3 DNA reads TGTGCCAGCAGTAGAGGAGGGCATGAGCAGTTCTTC. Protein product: CASSRGGHEQFF.

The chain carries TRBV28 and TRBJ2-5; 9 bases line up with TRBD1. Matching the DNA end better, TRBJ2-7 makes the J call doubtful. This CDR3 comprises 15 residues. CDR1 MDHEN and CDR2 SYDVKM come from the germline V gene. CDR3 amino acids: CASSSAGTGSYEQYF. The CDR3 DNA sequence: TGTGCCAGCAGTTCGGCCGGGACAGGGTCCTACGAGCAGTACTTC.

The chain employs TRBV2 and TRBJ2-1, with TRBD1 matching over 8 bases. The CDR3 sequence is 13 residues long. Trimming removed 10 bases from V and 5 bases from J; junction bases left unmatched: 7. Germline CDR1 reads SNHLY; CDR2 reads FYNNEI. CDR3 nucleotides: TGTGCCAACCCCCGGACAGGGAACAATGAGCAGTTCTTC. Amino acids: CANPRTGNNEQFF. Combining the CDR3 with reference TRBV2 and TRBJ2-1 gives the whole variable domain EPEVTQTPSHQVTQMGQEVILRCVPISNHLYFYWYRQILGQKVEFLVSFYNNEISEKSEIFDDQFSVERPDGSNFTLKIRSTKLEDSAMYFCANPRTGNNEQFFGPGTRLTVL.